These T cell receptor beta chains were read from a single sample in a study of cytomegalovirus exposure and HLA in healthy donors. TCRdb's copy holds only in-frame clones and misses some; the assay was immunoSEQ multiplex PCR. The table includes 70,000 to 80,000 clones, around 80% detected once. The specimen was PBMCs. The receptors stem from a man younger than 35 in good health and CMV-seronegative. Both conserved end residues are part of each CDR3. D genes are given only for firm matches. Rows give clone size only sometimes, using once, few, many, or a class for an expanded clone.

j_call | cdr3_length | d_call | v_call | clone_size | cdr3_nt | cdr3_aa
TRBJ1-2 | 14 | . | TRBV7-2 | . | TGTGCCAGCAGGGTTTGGGGGACTGAGCGGGGCTACACCTTC | CASRVWGTERGYTF
TRBJ1-1 | 16 | TRBD1 | TRBV6-1 | . | TGTGCCAGCAGTGAAATAGAGGGACAGGCCAACACTGAAGCTTTCTTT | CASSEIEGQANTEAFF
TRBJ2-5 | 18 | . | TRBV11-2 | once | TGTGCCAGCAGACCAGGATGGACAGGACGCGGGATGGGCGAGACCCAGTACTTC | CASRPGWTGRGMGETQYF
TRBJ2-1 | 14 | . | TRBV11-3 | . | TGTGCCAGCAGCGCAGCTAGCGTATCGAGTGAGCAGTTCTTC | CASSAASVSSEQFF
TRBJ2-3 | 14 | . | TRBV28 | . | TGTGCCAGCAGTTTACAGTTTAGCACAGATACGCAGTATTTT | CASSLQFSTDTQYF
TRBJ2-2 | 16 | TRBD2 | TRBV9 | . | TGTGCCAGCAGCGCCGGACTAGCGTGGACTGCCGGGGAGCTGTTTTTT | CASSAGLAWTAGELFF
TRBJ1-3 | 14 | . | TRBV6-1 | . | TGTGCCAGCACCACTACAAGCTCTGGAAACACCATATATTTT | CASTTTSSGNTIYF
TRBJ1-1 | 14 | . | TRBV4-1 | . | TGCGCCAGCAGCCAACTTGGCCTGAACACTGAAGCTTTCTTT | CASSQLGLNTEAFF
TRBJ2-2 | 16 | . | TRBV5-1 | . | TGCGCCAGCAGCTTGGCCGCGGTCCCGAACACCGGGGAGCTGTTTTTT | CASSLAAVPNTGELFF
TRBJ2-1 | 16 | TRBD2 | TRBV5-4 | . | TGTGCCAGCAGACCTAAGCGGGAGGGCCTTCCCGCTGAGCAGTTCTTC | CASRPKREGLPAEQFF
TRBJ1-2 | 14 | . | TRBV10-3 | . | TGTGCCATCAGTGTGGAGGTCTCTAACTATGGCTACACCTTC | CAISVEVSNYGYTF
TRBJ1-5 | 16 | . | TRBV5-6 | . | TGTGCCAGCAGCACTCGACAGGCTAGTGTGAATCAGCCCCAGCATTTT | CASSTRQASVNQPQHF
TRBJ1-2 | 15 | TRBD1 | TRBV7-9 | . | TGTGCCAGCAGCTTAACAGGGGAGATTAACTATGGCTACACCTTC | CASSLTGEINYGYTF
TRBJ1-3 | 13 | . | TRBV15 | . | TGTGCCACCAGTACAACCTCTGGAAACACCATATATTTT | CATSTTSGNTIYF